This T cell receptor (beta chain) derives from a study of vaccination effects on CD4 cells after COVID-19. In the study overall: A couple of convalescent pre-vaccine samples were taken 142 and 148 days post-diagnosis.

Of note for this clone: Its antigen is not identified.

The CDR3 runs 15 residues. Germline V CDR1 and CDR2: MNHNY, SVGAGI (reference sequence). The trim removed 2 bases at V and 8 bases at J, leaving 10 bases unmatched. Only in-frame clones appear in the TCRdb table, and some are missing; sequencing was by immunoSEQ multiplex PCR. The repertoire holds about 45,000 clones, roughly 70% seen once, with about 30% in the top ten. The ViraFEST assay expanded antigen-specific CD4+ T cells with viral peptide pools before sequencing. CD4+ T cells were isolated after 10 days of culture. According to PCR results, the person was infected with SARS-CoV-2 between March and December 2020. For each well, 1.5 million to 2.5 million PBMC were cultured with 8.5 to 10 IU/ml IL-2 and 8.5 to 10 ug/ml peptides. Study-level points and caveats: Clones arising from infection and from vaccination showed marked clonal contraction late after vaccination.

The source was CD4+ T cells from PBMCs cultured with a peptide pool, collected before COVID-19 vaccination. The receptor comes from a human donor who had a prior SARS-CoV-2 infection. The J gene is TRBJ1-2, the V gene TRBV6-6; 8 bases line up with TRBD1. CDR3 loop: CASSYQNADRAGYTF. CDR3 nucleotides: TGTGCCAGCAGTTACCAAAATGCGGACAGGGCGGGCTACACCTTC.